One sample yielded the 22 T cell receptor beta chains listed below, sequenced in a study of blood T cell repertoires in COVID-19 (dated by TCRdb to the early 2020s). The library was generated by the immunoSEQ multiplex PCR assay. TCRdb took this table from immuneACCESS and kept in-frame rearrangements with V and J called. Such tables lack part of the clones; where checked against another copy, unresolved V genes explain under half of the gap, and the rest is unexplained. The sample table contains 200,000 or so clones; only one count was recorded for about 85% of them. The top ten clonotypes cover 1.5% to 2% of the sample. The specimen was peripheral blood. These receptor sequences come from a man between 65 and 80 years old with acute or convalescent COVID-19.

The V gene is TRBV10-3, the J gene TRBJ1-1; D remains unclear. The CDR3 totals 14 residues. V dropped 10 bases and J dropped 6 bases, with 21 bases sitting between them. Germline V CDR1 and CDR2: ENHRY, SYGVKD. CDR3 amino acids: CATTPEPRRSEAFF. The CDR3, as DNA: TGTGCCACCACCCCCGAACCACGGCGGTCTGAAGCTTTCTTT.

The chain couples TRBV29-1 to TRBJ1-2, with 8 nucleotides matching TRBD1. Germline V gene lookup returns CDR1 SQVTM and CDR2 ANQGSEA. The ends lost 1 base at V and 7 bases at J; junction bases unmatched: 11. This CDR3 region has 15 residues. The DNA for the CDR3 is TGCAGCGTTGAAGGTTTAGCGGACAGGGAATCTGGCTACACCTTC. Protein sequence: CSVEGLADRESGYTF.

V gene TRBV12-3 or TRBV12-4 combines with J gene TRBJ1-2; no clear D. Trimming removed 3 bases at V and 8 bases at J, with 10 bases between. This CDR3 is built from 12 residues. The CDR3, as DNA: TGTGCCAGCAGTTTGGGCCGTGGGGGCTACACCTTC. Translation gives CASSLGRGGYTF.

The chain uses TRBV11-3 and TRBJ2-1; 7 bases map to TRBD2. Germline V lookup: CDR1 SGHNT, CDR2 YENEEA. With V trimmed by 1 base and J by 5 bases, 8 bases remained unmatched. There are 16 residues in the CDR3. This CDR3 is CASSLVGGGPNNEQFF. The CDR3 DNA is TGTGCCAGCAGCTTAGTTGGGGGAGGGCCAAACAATGAGCAGTTCTTC.

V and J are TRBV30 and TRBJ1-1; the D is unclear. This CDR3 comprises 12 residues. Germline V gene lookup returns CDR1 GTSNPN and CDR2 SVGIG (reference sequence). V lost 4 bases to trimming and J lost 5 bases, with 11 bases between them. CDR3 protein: CAWTFEETEAFF. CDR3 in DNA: TGTGCCTGGACCTTTGAGGAGACTGAAGCTTTCTTT. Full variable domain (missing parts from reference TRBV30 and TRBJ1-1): SQTIHQWPATLVQPVGSPLSLECTVEGTSNPNLYWYRQAAGRGLQLLFYSVGIGQISSEVPQNLSASRPQDRQFILSSKKLLLSDSGFYLCAWTFEETEAFFGQGTRLTVV.

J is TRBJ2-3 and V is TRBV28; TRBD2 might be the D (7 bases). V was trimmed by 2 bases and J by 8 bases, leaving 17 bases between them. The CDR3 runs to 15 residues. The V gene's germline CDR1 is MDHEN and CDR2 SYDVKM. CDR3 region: CASSLGGAAGGTQYF. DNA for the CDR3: TGTGCCAGCAGTTTAGGGGGGGCAGCCGGAGGTACGCAGTATTTT.

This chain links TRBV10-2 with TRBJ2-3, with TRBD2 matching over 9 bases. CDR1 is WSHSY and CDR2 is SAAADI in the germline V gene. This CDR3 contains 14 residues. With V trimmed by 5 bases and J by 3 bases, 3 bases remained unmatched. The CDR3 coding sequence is TGCGCCAGCAGTCGCGGGAGGGGGACAGATACGCAGTATTTT. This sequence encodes CASSRGRGTDTQYF.

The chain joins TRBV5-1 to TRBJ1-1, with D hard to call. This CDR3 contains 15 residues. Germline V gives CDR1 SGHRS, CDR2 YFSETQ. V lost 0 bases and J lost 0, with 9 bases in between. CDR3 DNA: TGCGCCAGCAGCTTGGGTGGAGAAATGAACACTGAAGCTTTCTTT. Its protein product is CASSLGGEMNTEAFF.

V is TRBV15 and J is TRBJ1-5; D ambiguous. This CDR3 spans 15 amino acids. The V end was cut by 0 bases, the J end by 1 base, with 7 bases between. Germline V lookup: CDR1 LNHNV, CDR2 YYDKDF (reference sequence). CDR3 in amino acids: CATSRDRRSNQPQHF. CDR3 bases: TGTGCCACCAGCAGAGATCGTAGAAGCAATCAGCCCCAGCATTTT.

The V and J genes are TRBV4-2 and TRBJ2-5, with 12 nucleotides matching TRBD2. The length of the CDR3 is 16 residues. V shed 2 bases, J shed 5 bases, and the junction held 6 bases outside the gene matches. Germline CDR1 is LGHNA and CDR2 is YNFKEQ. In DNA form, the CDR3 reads TGTGCCAGCAGCCAACCGACTAGCGGGAGATCGGAGACCCAGTACTTC. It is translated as CASSQPTSGRSETQYF.

Here the CDR3 DNA reads TGTGCCAGCAGTTCTACAGGGGGTGCGGGCGAGCAGTACTTC. Its protein is CASSSTGGAGEQYF. The V call is TRBV28, the J call TRBJ2-7; TRBD1 matches 8 bases. This CDR3 contains 14 residues. The germline V gene encodes CDR1 MDHEN and CDR2 SYDVKM. V lost 4 bases and J lost 6; bases outside the gene matches: 8.

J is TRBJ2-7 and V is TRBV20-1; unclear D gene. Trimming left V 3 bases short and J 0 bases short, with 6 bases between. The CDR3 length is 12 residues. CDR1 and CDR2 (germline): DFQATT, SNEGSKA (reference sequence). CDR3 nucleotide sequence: TGCAGTGCTAGTGCGTCCTCCTACGAGCAGTACTTC. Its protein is CSASASSYEQYF.

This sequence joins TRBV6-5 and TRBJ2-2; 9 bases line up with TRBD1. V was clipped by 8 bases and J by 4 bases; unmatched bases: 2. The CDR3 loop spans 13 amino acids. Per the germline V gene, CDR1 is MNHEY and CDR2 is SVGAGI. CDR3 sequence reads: CASRTGVTGELFF. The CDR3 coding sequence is TGTGCCAGCCGGACAGGGGTCACCGGGGAGCTGTTTTTT.

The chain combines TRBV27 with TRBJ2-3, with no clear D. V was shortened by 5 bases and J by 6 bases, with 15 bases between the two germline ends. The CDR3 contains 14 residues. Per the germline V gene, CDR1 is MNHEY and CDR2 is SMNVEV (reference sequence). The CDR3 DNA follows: TGTGCCAGCAGTGCCTGGCGCGCAGGTGATACGCAGTATTTT. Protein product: CASSAWRAGDTQYF.

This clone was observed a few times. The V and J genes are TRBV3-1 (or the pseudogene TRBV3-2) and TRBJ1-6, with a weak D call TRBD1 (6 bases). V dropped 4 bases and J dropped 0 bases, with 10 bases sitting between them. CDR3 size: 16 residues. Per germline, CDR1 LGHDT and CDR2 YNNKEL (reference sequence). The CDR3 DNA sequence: TGTGCCAGCAGCCCGGAAGGGGGCTCCTATAATTCACCCCTCCACTTT. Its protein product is CASSPEGGSYNSPLHF.

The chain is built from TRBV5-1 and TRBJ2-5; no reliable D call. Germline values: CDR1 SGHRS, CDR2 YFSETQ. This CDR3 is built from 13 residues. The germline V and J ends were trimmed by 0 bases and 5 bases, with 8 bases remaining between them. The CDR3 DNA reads TGCGCCAGCAGCTTGGAGCCCGGGGAGACCCAGTACTTC. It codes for CASSLEPGETQYF.

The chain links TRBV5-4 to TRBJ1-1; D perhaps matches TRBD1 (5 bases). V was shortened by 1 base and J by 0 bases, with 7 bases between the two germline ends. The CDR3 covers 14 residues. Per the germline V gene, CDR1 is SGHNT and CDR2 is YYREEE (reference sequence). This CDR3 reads CASSLPTVNTEAFF. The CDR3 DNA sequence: TGTGCCAGCAGCTTGCCGACAGTGAACACTGAAGCTTTCTTT.

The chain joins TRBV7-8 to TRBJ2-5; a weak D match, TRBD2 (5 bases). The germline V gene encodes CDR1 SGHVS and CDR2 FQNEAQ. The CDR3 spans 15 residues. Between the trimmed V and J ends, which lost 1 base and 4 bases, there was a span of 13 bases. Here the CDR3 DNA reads TGTGCCAGCAGCTTAGTTTCGGGGTCGGGAGAGACCCAGTACTTC. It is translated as CASSLVSGSGETQYF.

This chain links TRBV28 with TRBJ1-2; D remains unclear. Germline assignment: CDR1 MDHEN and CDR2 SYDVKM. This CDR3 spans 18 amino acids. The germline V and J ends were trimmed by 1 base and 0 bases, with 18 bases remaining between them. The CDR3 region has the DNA TGTGCCAGCAGTTTATCTGGGTATTTGGGGAGGGCTAACTATGGCTACACCTTC. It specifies CASSLSGYLGRANYGYTF.

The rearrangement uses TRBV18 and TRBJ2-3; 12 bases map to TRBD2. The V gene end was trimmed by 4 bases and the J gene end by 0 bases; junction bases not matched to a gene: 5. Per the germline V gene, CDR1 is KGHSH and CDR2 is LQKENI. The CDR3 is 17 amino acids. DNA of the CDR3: TGTGCCAGCTCACGGACCGGGACTAGCGGGAGCACAGATACGCAGTATTTT. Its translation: CASSRTGTSGSTDTQYF.

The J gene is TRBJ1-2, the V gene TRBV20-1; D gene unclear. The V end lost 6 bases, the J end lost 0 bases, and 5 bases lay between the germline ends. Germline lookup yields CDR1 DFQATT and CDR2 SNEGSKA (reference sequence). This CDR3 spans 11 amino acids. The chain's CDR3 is CSAGANYGYTF. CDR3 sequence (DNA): TGCAGTGCCGGAGCTAACTATGGCTACACCTTC.

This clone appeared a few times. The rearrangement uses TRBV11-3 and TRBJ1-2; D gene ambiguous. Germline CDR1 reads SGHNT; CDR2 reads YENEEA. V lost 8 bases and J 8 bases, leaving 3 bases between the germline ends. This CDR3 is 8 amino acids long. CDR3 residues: CASLGYTF. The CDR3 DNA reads TGTGCCAGCCTGGGCTACACCTTC.